The 10 T cell receptor beta chains reported below all come from one sample, sequenced in a study of Ad26.COV2.S vaccination and SARS-CoV-2 variants (dated by TCRdb to about 2021). The library came from the immunoSEQ multiplex PCR assay. The immuneACCESS repertoire file appears here via TCRdb, limited to in-frame rearrangements. These files lack a portion of the clones; in checked studies, under half of the deficit traces to unresolved V genes, and the cause of the others is not known. This sample holds 440,000 or so clones; roughly 87% were observed only once. The biggest ten clones account for around 4.2% of the sample. The treatment or condition label corresponds to: some 20 received Ad26.COV2.S at low or high dose, single or two shots; about 5 received placebo; per-sample allocation not given. Repertoires of vaccine and placebo recipients were sequenced from samples taken on day 63 after the first injection.

This specimen was peripheral blood, taken in a trial of Ad26.COV2.S vaccine versus placebo. The receptor source for this set is a person between 18 and 59 years old who received the Ad26.COV2.S COVID-19 vaccine or a placebo.

This clone was counted only a few times. The same CDR3 is also encoded by other DNA sequences in this sample. The chain combines TRBV27 with TRBJ2-7; D unclear. The CDR3 has 13 amino acids. Germline CDR1 is MNHEY and CDR2 is SMNVEV (reference sequence). Trimming shortened V by 0 bases and J by 2 bases, and 5 bases separated the two germline ends. In nucleotides, the CDR3 is TGTGCCAGCAGTTTATCCCCCACCTACGAGCAGTACTTC. Its protein product is CASSLSPTYEQYF.

The genes are TRBV29-1 and TRBJ2-1, with a possible D match to TRBD1 (6 bases). This CDR3 comprises 10 residues. CDR1 and CDR2 from the germline V gene are SQVTM and ANQGSEA. The germline V and J ends were trimmed by 7 bases and 5 bases, with 6 bases remaining between them. This CDR3 is CSGGHNEQFF. The DNA for the CDR3 is TGCAGCGGGGGGCACAATGAGCAGTTCTTC.

This clone was counted a few times. The J gene is TRBJ2-2, the V gene TRBV4-2; no clear D gene. Germline assignment: CDR1 LGHNA and CDR2 YNFKEQ. The CDR3 has 15 amino acids. The germline V and J ends were trimmed by 0 bases and 8 bases, with 13 bases remaining between them. CDR3: CASSQEVQLVGELFF. DNA of the CDR3: TGTGCCAGCAGCCAAGAGGTACAGCTGGTAGGGGAGCTGTTTTTT.

This clone came up once. This rearrangement joins TRBV9 to TRBJ2-7; 7 bases line up with TRBD2. J gave up 5 bases and V 0 bases, and 11 bases lay outside the gene matches. The germline V gene encodes CDR1 SGDLS and CDR2 YYNGEE. This CDR3 is 16 amino acids long. CDR3 residues: CASSVVGGSPRDEQYF. As DNA, the CDR3 is TGTGCCAGCAGCGTAGTTGGCGGGAGCCCCAGGGACGAGCAGTACTTC.

The gene calls are TRBV7-8 and TRBJ2-5; 11 bases map to TRBD2. The CDR3 loop spans 19 amino acids. The germline gives CDR1 SGHVS, CDR2 FQNEAQ. V trimming: 3 bases; J trimming: 7 bases; junction bases outside the gene matches: 19. The CDR3 DNA reads as TGTGCCAGCAGCTTTGACAGGGTGGGACTAGCGGAATCAAAAGGGACCCAGTACTTC. Its translation is CASSFDRVGLAESKGTQYF. The whole variable domain, remainder taken from reference TRBV7-8 and TRBJ2-5, is GAGVSQSPRYKVAKRGQDVALRCDPISGHVSLFWYQQALGQGPEFLTYFQNEAQLDKSGLPSDRFFAERPEGSVSTLKIQRTQQEDSAVYLCASSFDRVGLAESKGTQYFGPGTRLLVL.

This chain joins TRBV10-3 and TRBJ1-2; no clear D. In germline, CDR1 is ENHRY, CDR2 SYGVKD. CDR3 length: 11 amino acids. Trimming took 0 bases from V and 6 from J, leaving 2 bases between them. The CDR3 nucleotides read TGTGCCATCAGTGAGTCAGATGGCTACACCTTC. Amino acid sequence: CAISESDGYTF.

The chain links TRBV9 to TRBJ2-7; TRBD1 aligns across 8 bases. Trimming at V came to 3 bases and at J to 4 bases, leaving 9 bases not matched to a gene. Germline V gene sequence: CDR1 SGDLS, CDR2 YYNGEE. This CDR3 is built from 15 residues. CDR3 region: CASSARTGRMYEQYF. Written as DNA, the CDR3 is TGTGCCAGCAGCGCCCGGACAGGGAGGATGTACGAGCAGTACTTC.

The chain links TRBV6-2 or TRBV6-3 to TRBJ2-5; D unresolved. V lost 6 bases, J lost 5 bases, and 19 bases lay in between. This CDR3 has 15 residues. The germline V gene has CDR1 MNHEY and CDR2 SVGEGT. Written as DNA, the CDR3 is TGTGCCAGCAGCCCCGGTGGTTGGATGGGGGAGACCCAGTACTTC. As protein: CASSPGGWMGETQYF.

In this sample, this clone turned up once. The chain employs TRBV13 and TRBJ2-2, with 14 bases that match TRBD2. Trimming removed 3 bases from V and 5 bases from J; junction bases left unmatched: 5. Per the germline V gene, CDR1 is PRHDT and CDR2 is FYEKMQ (reference sequence). This CDR3 has 17 residues. The CDR3 DNA reads TGTGCCAGCAGCTTGCGGACTAGCGGGAGGTGGACCGGGGAGCTGTTTTTT. Encoded protein: CASSLRTSGRWTGELFF. Looking up the rest from reference TRBV13 and TRBJ2-2 gives the full variable domain: AAGVIQSPRHLIKEKRETATLKCYPIPRHDTVYWYQQGPGQDPQFLISFYEKMQSDKGSIPDRFSAQQFSDYHSELNMSSLELGDSALYFCASSLRTSGRWTGELFFGEGSRLTVL.

V usage is TRBV10-3 and J usage is TRBJ2-1; 8 bases are shared with TRBD1. The germline V gene encodes CDR1 ENHRY and CDR2 SYGVKD. This CDR3 has 13 amino acids. With 11 bases clipped from V and 5 bases from J, the junction kept 8 bases outside the gene matches. The CDR3 region has the DNA TGTGCCCTATGGACAGGGCTAGACAATGAGCAGTTCTTC. Translation: CALWTGLDNEQFF.